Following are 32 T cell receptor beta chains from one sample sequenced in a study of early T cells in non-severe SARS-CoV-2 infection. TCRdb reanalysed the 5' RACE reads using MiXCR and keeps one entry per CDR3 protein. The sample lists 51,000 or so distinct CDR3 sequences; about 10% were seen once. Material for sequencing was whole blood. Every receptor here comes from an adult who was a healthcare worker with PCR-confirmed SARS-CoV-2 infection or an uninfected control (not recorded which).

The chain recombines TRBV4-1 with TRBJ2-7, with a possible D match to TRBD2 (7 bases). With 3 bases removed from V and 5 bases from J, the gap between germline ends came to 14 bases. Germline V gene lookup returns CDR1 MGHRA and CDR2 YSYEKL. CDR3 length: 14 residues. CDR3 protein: CASSHYRGANEQYF. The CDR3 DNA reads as TGCGCCAGCAGCCACTATCGGGGGGCTAACGAGCAGTACTTC.

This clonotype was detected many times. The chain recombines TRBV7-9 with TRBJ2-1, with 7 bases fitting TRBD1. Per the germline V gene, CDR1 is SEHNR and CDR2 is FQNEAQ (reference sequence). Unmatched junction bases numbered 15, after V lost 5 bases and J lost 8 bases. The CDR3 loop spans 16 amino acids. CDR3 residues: CASSPTAGTEGYEQFF. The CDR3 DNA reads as TGTGCCAGCAGCCCCACTGCCGGGACAGAGGGGTATGAGCAGTTCTTC.

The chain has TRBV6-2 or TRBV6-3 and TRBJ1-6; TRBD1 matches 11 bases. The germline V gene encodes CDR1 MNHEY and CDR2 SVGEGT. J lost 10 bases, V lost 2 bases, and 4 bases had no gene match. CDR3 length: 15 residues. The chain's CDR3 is CASSYTGTGGSPLHF. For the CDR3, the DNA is TGTGCCAGCAGTTACACCGGGACAGGGGGATCACCCCTCCACTTT.

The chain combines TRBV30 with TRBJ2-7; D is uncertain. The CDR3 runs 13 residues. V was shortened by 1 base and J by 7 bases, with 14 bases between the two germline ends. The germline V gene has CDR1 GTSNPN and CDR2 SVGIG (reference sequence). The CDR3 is CAWSGGSLLEQYF. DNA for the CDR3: TGTGCCTGGAGTGGCGGCTCACTTTTGGAGCAGTACTTC.

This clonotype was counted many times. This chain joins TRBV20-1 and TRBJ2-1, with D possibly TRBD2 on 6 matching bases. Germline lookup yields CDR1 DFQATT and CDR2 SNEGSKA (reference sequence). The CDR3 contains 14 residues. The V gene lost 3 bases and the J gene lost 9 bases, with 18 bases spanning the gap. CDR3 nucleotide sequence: TGCAGTGCTAGCGGGAGTAGGGTTCGAACTGAGCAGTTCTTC. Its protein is CSASGSRVRTEQFF.

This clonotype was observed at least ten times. For the CDR3, the DNA is TGTGCCAGCAGCTTAAGAGGAGGAGAGACCCAGTACTTC. Its protein product is CASSLRGGETQYF. The chain is built from TRBV7-3 and TRBJ2-5; a weak D match, TRBD2 (5 bases). The CDR3 is made up of 13 amino acids. Germline V CDR1 and CDR2: SGHTA, FQGTGA. The germline V and J ends were trimmed by 1 base and 4 bases, with 7 bases remaining between them.

DNA of the CDR3: TGTGCCAGTAGTATAGGTGGGACAGCTTACTTC. It translates to CASSIGGTAYF. The V gene is TRBV19, the J gene TRBJ2-5; 7 bases are shared with TRBD1. Germline V CDR1 and CDR2: LNHDA, SQIVND (reference sequence). This CDR3 is built from 11 residues. V shed 1 base and J 14 bases; nucleotides not matched to a gene: 4.

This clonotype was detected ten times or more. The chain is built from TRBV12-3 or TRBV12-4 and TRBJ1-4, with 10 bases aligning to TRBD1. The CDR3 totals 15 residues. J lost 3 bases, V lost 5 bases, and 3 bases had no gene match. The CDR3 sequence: CASSTGQGANEKLFF. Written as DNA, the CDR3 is TGTGCCAGCAGTACCGGACAGGGGGCTAATGAAAAACTGTTTTTT.

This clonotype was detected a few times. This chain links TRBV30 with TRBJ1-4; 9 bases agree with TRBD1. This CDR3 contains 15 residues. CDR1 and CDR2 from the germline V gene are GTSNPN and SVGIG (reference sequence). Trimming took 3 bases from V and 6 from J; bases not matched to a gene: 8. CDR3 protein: CAWSTYRGRDEKLFF. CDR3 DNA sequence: TGTGCCTGGAGCACGTACAGGGGGCGTGATGAAAAACTGTTTTTT.

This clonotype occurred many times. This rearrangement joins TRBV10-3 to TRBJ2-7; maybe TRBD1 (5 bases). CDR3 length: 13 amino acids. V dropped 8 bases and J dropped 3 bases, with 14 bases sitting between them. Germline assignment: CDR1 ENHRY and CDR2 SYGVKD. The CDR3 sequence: CAIRADSNYEQYF. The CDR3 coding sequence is TGTGCCATCCGCGCCGACAGCAACTACGAGCAGTACTTC.

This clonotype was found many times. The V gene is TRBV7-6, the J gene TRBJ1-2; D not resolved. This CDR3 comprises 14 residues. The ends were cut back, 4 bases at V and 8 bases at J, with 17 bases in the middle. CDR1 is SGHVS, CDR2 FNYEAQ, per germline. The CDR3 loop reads CASSSGRRARGYTF. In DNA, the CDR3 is TGTGCCAGCAGCTCTGGTCGGAGAGCAAGGGGCTACACCTTC.

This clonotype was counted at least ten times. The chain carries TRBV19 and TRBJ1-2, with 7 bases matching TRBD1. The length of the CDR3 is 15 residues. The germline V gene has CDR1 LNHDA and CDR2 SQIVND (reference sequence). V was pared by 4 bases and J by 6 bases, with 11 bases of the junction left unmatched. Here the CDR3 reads CASSKGGQRMNGYTF. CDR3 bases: TGTGCCAGTAGTAAGGGGGGACAGCGAATGAATGGCTACACCTTC.

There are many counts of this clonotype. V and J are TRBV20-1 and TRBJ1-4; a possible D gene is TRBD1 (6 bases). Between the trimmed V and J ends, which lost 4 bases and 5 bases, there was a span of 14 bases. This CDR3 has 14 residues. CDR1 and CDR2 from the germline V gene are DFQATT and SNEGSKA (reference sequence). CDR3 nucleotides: TGCAGTGCTAATCCGACAGGCCAGAATGAAAAACTGTTTTTT. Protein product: CSANPTGQNEKLFF.

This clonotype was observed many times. CDR3 residues: CASRTSVNPSYEQYF. The CDR3 coding sequence is TGTGCCAGCAGGACTTCCGTCAACCCCTCCTACGAGCAGTACTTC. V usage is TRBV7-2 and J usage is TRBJ2-7; D ambiguous. The germline CDR1 and CDR2 sequences are SGHTA and FQGNSA. This CDR3 has 15 residues. V lost 6 bases and J lost 0, with 15 bases in between. Using reference TRBV7-2 and TRBJ2-7 for the parts outside the CDR3, the full variable domain is GAGVSQSPSNKVTEKGKDVELRCDPISGHTALYWYRQSLGQGLEFLIYFQGNSAPDKSGLPSDRFSAERTGGSVSTLTIQRTQQEDSAVYLCASRTSVNPSYEQYFGPGTRLTVT.

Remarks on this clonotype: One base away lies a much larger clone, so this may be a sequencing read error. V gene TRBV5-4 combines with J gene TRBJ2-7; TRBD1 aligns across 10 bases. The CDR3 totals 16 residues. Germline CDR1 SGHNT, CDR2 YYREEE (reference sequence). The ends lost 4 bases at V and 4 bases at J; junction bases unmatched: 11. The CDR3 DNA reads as TGTGCCAGCAGCCCTTCCACCGGGACAGGGGCATACGAGCAGTACTTC. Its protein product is CASSPSTGTGAYEQYF.

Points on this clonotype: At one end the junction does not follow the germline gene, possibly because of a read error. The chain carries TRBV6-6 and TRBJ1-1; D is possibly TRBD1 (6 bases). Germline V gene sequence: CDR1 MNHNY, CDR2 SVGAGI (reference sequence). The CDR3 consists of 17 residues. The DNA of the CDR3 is TGTGCCAGCAGTTACTCGAAGGGGGTCCGAAAGACTAGTGAAGTTTTCTTT. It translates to CASSYSKGVRKTSEVFF.

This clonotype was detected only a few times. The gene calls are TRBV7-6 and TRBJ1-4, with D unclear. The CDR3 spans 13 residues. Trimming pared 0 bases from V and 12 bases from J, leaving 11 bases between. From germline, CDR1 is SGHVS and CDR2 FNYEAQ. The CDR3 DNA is TGTGCCAGCAGCTTAGCCCTTGGGGATGAACTGTTTTTT. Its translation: CASSLALGDELFF.

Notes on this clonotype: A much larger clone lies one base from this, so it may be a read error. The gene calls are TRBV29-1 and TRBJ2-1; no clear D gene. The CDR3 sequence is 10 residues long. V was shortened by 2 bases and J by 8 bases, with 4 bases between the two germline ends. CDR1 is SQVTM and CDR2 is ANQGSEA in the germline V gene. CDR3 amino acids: CSVEQYEQFF. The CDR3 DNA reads TGCAGCGTTGAACAGTATGAGCAGTTCTTC.

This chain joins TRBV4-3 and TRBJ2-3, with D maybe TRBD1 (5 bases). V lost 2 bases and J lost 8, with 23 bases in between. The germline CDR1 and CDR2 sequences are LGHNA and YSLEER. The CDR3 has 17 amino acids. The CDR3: CASSQWRTQGPPSTQYF. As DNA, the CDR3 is TGCGCCAGCAGCCAATGGCGAACCCAGGGTCCCCCAAGTACGCAGTATTTT.

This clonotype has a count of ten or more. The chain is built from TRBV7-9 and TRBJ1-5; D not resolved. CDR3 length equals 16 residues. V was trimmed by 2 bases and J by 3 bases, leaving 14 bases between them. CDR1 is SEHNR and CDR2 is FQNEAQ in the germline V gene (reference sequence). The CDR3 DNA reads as TGTGCCAGCAGCTTATTCGCCGACGGATTCAATCAGCCCCAGCATTTT. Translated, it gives CASSLFADGFNQPQHF.

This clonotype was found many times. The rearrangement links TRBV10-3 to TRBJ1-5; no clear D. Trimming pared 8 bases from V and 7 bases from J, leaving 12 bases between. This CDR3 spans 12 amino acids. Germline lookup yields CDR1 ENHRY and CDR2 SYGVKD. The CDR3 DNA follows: TGTGCCATCGGACCCGATGGGCAGCCCCAGCATTTT. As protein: CAIGPDGQPQHF.

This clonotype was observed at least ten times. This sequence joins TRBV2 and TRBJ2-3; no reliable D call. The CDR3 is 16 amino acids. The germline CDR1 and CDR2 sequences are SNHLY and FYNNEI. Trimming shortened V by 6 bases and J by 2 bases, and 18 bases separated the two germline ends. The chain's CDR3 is CASRWATGPHTDTQYF. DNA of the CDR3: TGTGCCAGCAGGTGGGCGACTGGCCCCCACACAGATACGCAGTATTTT.

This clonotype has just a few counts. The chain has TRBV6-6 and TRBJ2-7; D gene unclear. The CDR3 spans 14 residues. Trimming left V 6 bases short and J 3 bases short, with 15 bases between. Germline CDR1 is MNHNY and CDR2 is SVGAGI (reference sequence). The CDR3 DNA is TGTGCCAGCAGAATTAGTCCGCACGTCTACGAGCAGTACTTC. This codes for CASRISPHVYEQYF.

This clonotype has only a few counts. Here the CDR3 DNA reads TGCAGTGCTAGAGAAATGGATGGGACTAGCGGAATAGATGAGCAGTTCTTC. Its protein product is CSAREMDGTSGIDEQFF. The V and J genes are TRBV20-1 and TRBJ2-1; TRBD2 matches 11 bases. CDR1 is DFQATT, CDR2 SNEGSKA, per germline (reference sequence). Trimming cost V 0 bases and J 8 bases; bases outside gene matches: 12. This CDR3 is 17 amino acids long.

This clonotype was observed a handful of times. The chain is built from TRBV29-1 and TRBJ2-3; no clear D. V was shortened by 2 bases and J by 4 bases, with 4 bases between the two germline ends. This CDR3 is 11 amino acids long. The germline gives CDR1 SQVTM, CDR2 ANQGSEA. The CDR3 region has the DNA TGCAGCGTTGAAACTGCAGATACGCAGTATTTT. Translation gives CSVETADTQYF.

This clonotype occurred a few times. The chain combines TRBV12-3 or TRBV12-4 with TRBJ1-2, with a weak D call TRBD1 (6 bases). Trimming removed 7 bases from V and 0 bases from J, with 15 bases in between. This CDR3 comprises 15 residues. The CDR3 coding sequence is TGTGCCAGCACGGTGACAGGCCGGACTAACTATGGCTACACCTTC. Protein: CASTVTGRTNYGYTF.

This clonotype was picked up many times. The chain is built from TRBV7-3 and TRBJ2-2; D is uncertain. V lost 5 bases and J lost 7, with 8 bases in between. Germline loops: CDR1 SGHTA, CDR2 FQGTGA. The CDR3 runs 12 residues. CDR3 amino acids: CASSPPLGELFF. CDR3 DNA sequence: TGTGCCAGCAGCCCCCCCCTCGGGGAGCTGTTTTTT.

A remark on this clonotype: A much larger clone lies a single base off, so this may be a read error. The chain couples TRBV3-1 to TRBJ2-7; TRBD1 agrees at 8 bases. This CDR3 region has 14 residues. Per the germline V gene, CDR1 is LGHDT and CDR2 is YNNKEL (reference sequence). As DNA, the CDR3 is TGTGCCAGCAGCCCCAGGGGGCAATCCTACGAGCAGCACTTC. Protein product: CASSPRGQSYEQHF.

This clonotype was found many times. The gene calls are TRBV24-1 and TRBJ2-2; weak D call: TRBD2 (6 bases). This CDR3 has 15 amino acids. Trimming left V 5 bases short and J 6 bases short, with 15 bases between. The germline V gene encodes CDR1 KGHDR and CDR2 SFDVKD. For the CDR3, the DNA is TGTGCCACCAGTGGATCCGGGAGTGGCGCCGGGGAGCTGTTTTTT. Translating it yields CATSGSGSGAGELFF.

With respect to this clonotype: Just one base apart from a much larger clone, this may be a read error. In DNA form, the CDR3 reads TGTGCCAGCACCCTGGGGCAGATCAGGGAGCTGTTTTTT. Amino acids: CASTLGQIRELFF. The rearrangement joins TRBV5-5 to TRBJ2-2, with D perhaps TRBD1 (5 bases). Germline loops: CDR1 SGHKS, CDR2 YYEKEE (reference sequence). The V and J ends lost 6 bases and 9 bases respectively, with 15 bases between them. This CDR3 is 13 amino acids long.

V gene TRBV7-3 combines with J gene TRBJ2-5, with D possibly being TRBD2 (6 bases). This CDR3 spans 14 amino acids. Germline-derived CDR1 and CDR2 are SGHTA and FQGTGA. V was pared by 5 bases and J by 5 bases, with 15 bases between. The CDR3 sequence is CASSAAGPRETQYF. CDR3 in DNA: TGTGCCAGCAGCGCAGCGGGCCCTAGGGAGACCCAGTACTTC. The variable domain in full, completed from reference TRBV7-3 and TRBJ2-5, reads GAGVSQTPSNKVTEKGKYVELRCDPISGHTALYWYRQSLGQGPEFLIYFQGTGAADDSGLPNDRFFAVRPEGSVSTLKIQRTERGDSAVYLCASSAAGPRETQYFGPGTRLLVL.

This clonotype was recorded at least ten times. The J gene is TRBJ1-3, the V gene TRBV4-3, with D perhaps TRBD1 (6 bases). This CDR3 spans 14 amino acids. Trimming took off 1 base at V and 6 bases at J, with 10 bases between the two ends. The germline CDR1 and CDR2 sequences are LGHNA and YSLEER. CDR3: CASSQGPGVNTIYF. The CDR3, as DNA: TGCGCCAGCAGCCAAGGCCCAGGGGTAAACACCATATATTTT.